Listed below are T cell receptor beta chains from one sample, sequenced in a study of cytomegalovirus exposure and HLA in healthy donors. Assay: immunoSEQ multiplex PCR; the TCRdb copy retains only in-frame clones and omits some. The data show 150,000 to 200,000 clones, with around 77% seen just once and approximately 1.6% held by the top ten. The material sequenced was PBMCs. These TCRs come from a woman in her thirties in good health and CMV-seronegative. Each CDR3 is given without its conserved first and last residue. The size entry is marked missing in some rows and otherwise reads once, few, many or a size class.

14	TRBV27	TRBJ1-2	-	ASSPLGTGVYYGYT
14	TRBV19	TRBJ1-2	once	ASSSQSHLYFYGYT
13	TRBV7-2	TRBJ2-3	-	ASSLITGGTDTQY
19	TRBV5-1	TRBJ1-4	-	ASSLDNRNGQPVATNEKLF
13	TRBV5-1	TRBJ1-5	-	ASSLDEGSNQPQH
15	TRBV18	TRBJ2-7	-	ASSPPSRTAGDYEQY
13	TRBV19	TRBJ1-3	few	ASKRGRDSGNTIY
10	TRBV2	TRBJ1-2	few	ASSRQGYGYT
12	TRBV7-2	TRBJ1-2	-	ASSLTGGGDGYT
15	TRBV19	TRBJ2-7	-	ASSINYRGSVAYEQY
12	TRBV9	TRBJ2-1	few	ASSDPGQGNEQF
12	TRBV19	TRBJ1-4	-	ASSGGAANEKLF
15	TRBV25-1	TRBJ2-7	-	ASSGGGQLTNSYEQY
13	TRBV6-5	TRBJ2-7	-	ASSYSWDNTYEQY
14	TRBV5-6	TRBJ2-3	-	ASSRDRGRVTDTQY
15	TRBV18	TRBJ2-2	few	ASSPELMSAGAGELF
11	TRBV4-3	TRBJ1-1	-	ASSQAGNTEAF
13	TRBV6-5	TRBJ2-4	-	ASSYSGTTQNIQY
13	TRBV19	TRBJ1-5	-	ASSLGTGQGQPQH
15	TRBV5-8	TRBJ2-7	once	ASSFREGLRIAYEQY
12	TRBV13	TRBJ2-2	few	ASSSQGGTGELF
12	TRBV7-9	TRBJ2-1	few	ASRGGQSYNEQF
10	TRBV29-1	TRBJ1-2	few	SVEDRGVGYT
11	TRBV29-1	TRBJ2-7	-	SVVTGENYEQY
14	TRBV27	TRBJ1-1	-	ASSLSGTGSSTEAF
12	TRBV14	TRBJ1-1	once	ASSQGIQGAEAF
19	TRBV5-1	TRBJ1-2	-	ASSRARDRAKLREFNYGYT
15	TRBV9	TRBJ2-1	-	ASSVGTSGRGRNEQF
13	TRBV19	TRBJ2-3	once	ASSISSGGLDTQY
13	TRBV13	TRBJ2-7	once	ASSLLREHSYEQY
13	TRBV5-1	TRBJ2-3	-	ASSPDRGKTDTQY
12	TRBV7-9	TRBJ1-1	-	ASSVTGGDTEAF
15	TRBV11-2	TRBJ1-6	once	ASSLDVYSSYNSPLH
12	TRBV5-6	TRBJ1-5	-	ASSFLQRPGPQH
10	TRBV12-5	TRBJ2-1	once	ASGRAYNEQF
16	TRBV12-2	TRBJ2-2	-	ASRLELRRGGLAGELF
12	TRBV4-3	TRBJ2-7	few	ASSQLGQDYEQY
14	TRBV27	TRBJ2-7	-	ASSFSTGKISYEQY
14	TRBV7-9	TRBJ1-2	-	ASSRSSAGGTYGYT
14	TRBV7-9	TRBJ2-1	-	ASSLVRGWKVNEQF
13	TRBV9	TRBJ1-1	-	ASSRSSSLNTEAF
13	TRBV7-6	TRBJ1-5	-	ASSSGGRINQPQH